Here is one TCR beta chain with its context. Antigen specificity is unknown. These data originate in a study of PD-L1 blockade in urothelial cancer. Study-level information: Male sex and bladder-origin urothelial cancer were recorded for about 90% of the roughly 30 patients.

TCRdb keeps only in-frame clones here, not all; method: immunoSEQ multiplex PCR. Among about 120,000 clones, roughly 89% were seen once, and the ten largest hold over 1.5%. Study observations and caveats: Better survival was predicted when blood TCR clonality before treatment fell below the median.

The CDR3 length is 16 residues. Trimming left V 0 bases short and J 0 bases short, with 12 bases between. Germline lookup yields CDR1 SGDLS and CDR2 YYNGEE. Time point defined: peripheral blood 6 weeks after treatment start. The clonotype was recovered from a man in his 60s with urothelial cancer. The material sequenced was PBMCs, taken around atezolizumab (anti-PD-L1) treatment. This chain connects TRBV9 to TRBJ2-5; D is perhaps TRBD2 (5 bases). The CDR3 spells CASSVAGFGYQETQYF. The CDR3 DNA follows: TGTGCCAGCAGCGTAGCGGGGTTTGGGTACCAAGAGACCCAGTACTTC.